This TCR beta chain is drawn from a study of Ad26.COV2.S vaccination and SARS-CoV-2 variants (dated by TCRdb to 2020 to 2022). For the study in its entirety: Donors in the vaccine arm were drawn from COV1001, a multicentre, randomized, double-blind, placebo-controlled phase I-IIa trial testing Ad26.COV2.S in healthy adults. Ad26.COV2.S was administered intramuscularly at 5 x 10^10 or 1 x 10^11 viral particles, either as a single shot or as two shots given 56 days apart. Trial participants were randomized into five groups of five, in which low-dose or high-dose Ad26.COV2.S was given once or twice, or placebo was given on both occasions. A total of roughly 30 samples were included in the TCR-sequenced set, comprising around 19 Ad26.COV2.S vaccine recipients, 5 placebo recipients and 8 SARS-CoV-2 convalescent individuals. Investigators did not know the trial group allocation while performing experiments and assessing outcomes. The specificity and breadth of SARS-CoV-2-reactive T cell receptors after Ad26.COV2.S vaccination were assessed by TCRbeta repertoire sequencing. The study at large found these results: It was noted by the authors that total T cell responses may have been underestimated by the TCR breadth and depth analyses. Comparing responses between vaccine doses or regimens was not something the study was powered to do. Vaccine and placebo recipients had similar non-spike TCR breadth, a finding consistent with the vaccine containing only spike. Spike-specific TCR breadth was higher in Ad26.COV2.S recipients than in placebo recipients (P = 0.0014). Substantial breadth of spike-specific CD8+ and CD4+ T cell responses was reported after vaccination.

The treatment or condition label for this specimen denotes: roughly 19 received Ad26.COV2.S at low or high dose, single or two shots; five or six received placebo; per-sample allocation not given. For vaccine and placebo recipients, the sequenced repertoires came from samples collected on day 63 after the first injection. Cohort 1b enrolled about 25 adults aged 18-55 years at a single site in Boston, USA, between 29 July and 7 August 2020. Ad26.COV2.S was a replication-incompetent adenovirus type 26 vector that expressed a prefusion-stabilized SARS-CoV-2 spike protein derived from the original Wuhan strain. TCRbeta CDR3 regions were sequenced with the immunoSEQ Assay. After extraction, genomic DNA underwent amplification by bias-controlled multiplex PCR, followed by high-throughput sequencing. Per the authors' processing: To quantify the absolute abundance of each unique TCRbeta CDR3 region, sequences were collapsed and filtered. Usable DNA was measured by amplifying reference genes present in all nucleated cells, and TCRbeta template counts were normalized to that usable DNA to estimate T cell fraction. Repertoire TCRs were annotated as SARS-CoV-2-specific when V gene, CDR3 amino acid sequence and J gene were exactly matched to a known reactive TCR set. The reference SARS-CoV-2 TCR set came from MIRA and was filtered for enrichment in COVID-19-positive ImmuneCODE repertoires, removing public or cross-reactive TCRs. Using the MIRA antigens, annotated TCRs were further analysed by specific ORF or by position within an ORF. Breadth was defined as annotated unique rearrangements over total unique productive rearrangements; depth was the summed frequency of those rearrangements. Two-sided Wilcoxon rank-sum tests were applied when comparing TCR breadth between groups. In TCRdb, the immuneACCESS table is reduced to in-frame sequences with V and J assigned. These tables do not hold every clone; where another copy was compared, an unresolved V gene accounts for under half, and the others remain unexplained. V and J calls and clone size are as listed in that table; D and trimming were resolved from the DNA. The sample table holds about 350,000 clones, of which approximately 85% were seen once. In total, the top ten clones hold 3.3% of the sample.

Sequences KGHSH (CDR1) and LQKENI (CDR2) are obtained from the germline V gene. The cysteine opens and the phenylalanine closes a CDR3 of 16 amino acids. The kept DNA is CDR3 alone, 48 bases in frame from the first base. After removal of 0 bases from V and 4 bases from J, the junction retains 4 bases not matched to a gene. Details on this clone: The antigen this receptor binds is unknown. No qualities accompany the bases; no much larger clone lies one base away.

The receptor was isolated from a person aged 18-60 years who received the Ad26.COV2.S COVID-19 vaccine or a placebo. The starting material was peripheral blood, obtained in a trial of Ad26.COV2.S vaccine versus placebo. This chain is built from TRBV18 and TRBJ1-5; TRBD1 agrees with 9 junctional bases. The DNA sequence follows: TGTGCCAGCTCACCACCTCGACAGGGGGGGAATCAGCCCCAGCATTTT. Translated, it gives CASSPPRQGGNQPQHF.